Listed below are T cell receptor beta chains from one sample, sequenced in a study of a mutant IDH1 vaccine in newly diagnosed glioma. No antigen is known for these receptors. Clones were read by immunoSEQ multiplex PCR, and TCRdb kept only the in-frame ones, dropping some. Altogether roughly 74,000 clones are present, 85% being singletons, with the ten largest covering 2% to 2.5%. The source was PBMCs, collected from a glioma patient whose treatment included an IDH1 peptide vaccine. The receptors originated from a man aged 30-40 years with glioma. Some clones in this sample may be carry-over from other donors' samples. Each CDR3 is given with its conserved first and last residue. D genes are given only for firm matches.

D | J | V | CDR3
NA | TRBJ2-7 | TRBV28 | CASREQGSYEQYF
NA | TRBJ2-7 | TRBV28 | CASSLGITYEQYF
NA | TRBJ1-2 | TRBV28 | CASRETLETKAIYGYTF
NA | TRBJ2-5 | TRBV7-9 | CASSLGQGSETQYF
TRBD1 | TRBJ2-5 | TRBV5-1 | CASSGTGVRETQYF
NA | TRBJ1-3 | TRBV9 | CASSVAGRASGNTIYF
NA | TRBJ1-4 | TRBV19 | CASTPGEKLFF
TRBD2 | TRBJ2-3 | TRBV6-1 | CASSPLAGVPDTQYF
NA | TRBJ2-1 | TRBV7-7 | CASSREPGNEQFF
NA | TRBJ2-3 | TRBV7-7 | CASSLQLADTQYF